Following are 15 T cell receptor beta chains from one sample sequenced in a study of T cell responses to AZD1222 COVID-19 vaccine. Produced via immunoSEQ multiplex PCR; TCRdb's table is partial and in-frame only. The sample shows about 140,000 clones, roughly 90% of them seen only once. Sequences were derived from peripheral blood, sampled on day 0 of AZD1222 vaccination. These receptor sequences come from an adult in good health.

The V call is TRBV9, the J call TRBJ1-2, with a possible D match to TRBD1 (6 bases). V shed 2 bases and J shed 4 bases, with 12 bases lying between them. Germline-derived CDR1 and CDR2 are SGDLS and YYNGEE. The CDR3 spans 14 residues. As DNA, the CDR3 is TGTGCCAGCAGCGTTGGAGGGGGGTCCTATGGCTACACCTTC. It is translated as CASSVGGGSYGYTF.

The CDR3 region is CASMVRGSSYEQYF. The CDR3 DNA is TGTGCCAGCATGGTAAGGGGTAGCTCCTACGAGCAGTACTTC. This chain links TRBV6-5 with TRBJ2-7; the D gene is possibly TRBD1 (5 bases). Trimming took off 7 bases at V and 0 bases at J, with 13 bases between the two ends. This CDR3 spans 14 amino acids. CDR1 and CDR2 from the germline V gene are MNHEY and SVGAGI.

The chain has TRBV12-3 or TRBV12-4 and TRBJ2-5, with 7 nucleotides matching TRBD2. Unmatched junction bases numbered 4, after V lost 5 bases and J lost 4 bases. This CDR3 is built from 13 residues. In DNA, the CDR3 is TGTGCCAGCAGTCTGGGACTAACAGAGACCCAGTACTTC. This translates into CASSLGLTETQYF.

This sequence joins TRBV4-2 and TRBJ1-1; the D gene is possibly TRBD1 (5 bases). Germline V gene data show CDR1 as LGHNA and CDR2 as YNFKEQ. V lost 3 bases and J lost 4, with 12 bases in between. This CDR3 is built from 14 residues. The CDR3 sequence is CASSHQKRGTEAFF. The CDR3 nucleotides read TGTGCCAGCAGCCACCAGAAGAGGGGCACTGAAGCTTTCTTT.

This chain uses TRBV7-8 with TRBJ2-3; TRBD2 matches at 9 bases. The CDR3 sequence is 16 residues long. Germline V lookup: CDR1 SGHVS, CDR2 FQNEAQ. V shed 4 bases and J 2 bases; nucleotides not matched to a gene: 7. CDR3 sequence reads: CASSSNRLAVTDTQYF. The CDR3 DNA is TGTGCCAGCAGCTCCAACCGACTAGCGGTCACAGATACGCAGTATTTT. The full variable domain, in which reference TRBV7-8 and TRBJ2-3 provide the parts outside the CDR3, is GAGVSQSPRYKVAKRGQDVALRCDPISGHVSLFWYQQALGQGPEFLTYFQNEAQLDKSGLPSDRFFAERPEGSVSTLKIQRTQQEDSAVYLCASSSNRLAVTDTQYFGPGTRLTVL.

This sequence joins TRBV27 and TRBJ2-4; 8 bases are shared with TRBD1. The CDR3 contains 15 residues. J gave up 1 base and V 5 bases, and 4 bases lay outside the gene matches. Germline V gene data show CDR1 as MNHEY and CDR2 as SMNVEV (reference sequence). CDR3 nucleotide sequence: TGTGCCAGCAGTCCGGACAGGGTTGCCAAAAACATTCAGTACTTC. Encoded protein: CASSPDRVAKNIQYF.

This chain uses TRBV4-3 with TRBJ2-7; TRBD2 is a possible D gene (6 bases). V gave up 2 bases and J gave up 4 bases, with 15 bases separating them. The CDR3 has 15 residues. Germline V lookup: CDR1 LGHNA, CDR2 YSLEER. This chain's CDR3 is CASSQIGRGGYEQYF. The CDR3, as DNA: TGCGCCAGCAGCCAAATCGGACGAGGAGGGTACGAGCAGTACTTC.

CDR3 sequence: CAISELGLRSNQPQHF. Here the CDR3 DNA reads TGTGCCATCAGTGAATTGGGATTAAGGAGCAATCAGCCCCAGCATTTT. This rearrangement joins TRBV10-3 to TRBJ1-5; D remains ambiguous. Germline CDR1 and CDR2: ENHRY and SYGVKD. The CDR3 covers 16 residues. The V end lost 3 bases, the J end lost 1 base, and 13 bases lay between the germline ends.

The gene calls are TRBV9 and TRBJ2-1; 8 nucleotides align to TRBD2. Germline lookup yields CDR1 SGDLS and CDR2 YYNGEE. V was clipped by 4 bases and J by 4 bases; unmatched bases: 10. CDR3 length equals 16 residues. DNA of the CDR3: TGTGCCAGCAGCCTAACCCTAGCGGGCTTTTACAATGAGCAGTTCTTC. This gives the protein CASSLTLAGFYNEQFF.

The genes are TRBV5-5 and TRBJ1-1; no reliable D call. V lost 2 bases to trimming and J lost 3 bases, with 11 bases between them. This CDR3 region has 14 residues. Germline assignment: CDR1 SGHKS and CDR2 YYEKEE (reference sequence). The CDR3 protein is CASSFWVEDTEAFF. The CDR3 DNA is TGTGCCAGCAGCTTTTGGGTCGAGGACACTGAAGCTTTCTTT.

This chain links TRBV7-9 with TRBJ2-7; D unresolved. V was shortened by 2 bases and J by 4 bases, with 6 bases between the two germline ends. The CDR3 spans 12 residues. CDR1 and CDR2 from the germline V gene are SEHNR and FQNEAQ (reference sequence). As DNA, the CDR3 is TGTGCCAGCAGCTTAAACAGTTACGAGCAGTACTTC. The encoded protein is CASSLNSYEQYF.

The rearrangement joins TRBV12-5 to TRBJ2-1; 7 positions agree with TRBD1. The germline V gene has CDR1 LGHNT and CDR2 FRNRAP. The CDR3 spans 18 residues. Germline trimming cut 0 bases from V and 4 bases from J; bases unmatched to any gene: 12. CDR3: CASGLVQGTAFSYNEQFF. The CDR3 nucleotides are TGTGCTAGTGGTTTGGTACAGGGGACAGCCTTTTCTTACAATGAGCAGTTCTTC.

J is TRBJ2-7 and V is TRBV10-1; D is perhaps TRBD2 (5 bases). V shed 7 bases and J shed 6 bases, with 16 bases lying between them. This CDR3 has 13 residues. CDR1 and CDR2 (germline): WNHNN, SYGVQD (reference sequence). CDR3 loop: CASNGERAREQYF. The CDR3, as DNA: TGCGCCAGCAACGGAGAGAGGGCGCGCGAGCAGTACTTC.

The CDR3 reads CASSIPRGNTIYF. CDR3 in DNA: TGTGCCAGTAGTATACCAAGGGGAAACACCATATATTTT. The chain employs TRBV19 and TRBJ1-3; no firm D call. Trimming removed 2 bases at V and 4 bases at J, with 6 bases between. Germline assignment: CDR1 LNHDA and CDR2 SQIVND (reference sequence). This CDR3 has 13 residues.

This clone occurred once. The V and J genes are TRBV18 and TRBJ1-1; tentative D call: TRBD1 (5 bases). The CDR3 has 15 amino acids. Germline V gives CDR1 KGHSH, CDR2 LQKENI. Trimming took 6 bases from V and 1 from J, leaving 15 bases between them. CDR3 bases: TGTGCCAGCTCCAATGTCGGGGCCGAGAACACTGAAGCTTTCTTT. It is translated as CASSNVGAENTEAFF.